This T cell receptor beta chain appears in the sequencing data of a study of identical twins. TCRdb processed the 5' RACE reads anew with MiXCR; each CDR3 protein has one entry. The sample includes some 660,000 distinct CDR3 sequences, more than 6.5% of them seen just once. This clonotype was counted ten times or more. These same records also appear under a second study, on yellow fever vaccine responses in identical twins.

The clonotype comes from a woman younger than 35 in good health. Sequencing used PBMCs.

The CDR3 here is CASSLGPGGNQPQHF. In DNA form, the CDR3 reads TGTGCCAGCAGCTTAGGGCCTGGGGGCAATCAGCCCCAGCATTTT. The chain uses TRBV11-2 and TRBJ1-5, with no clear D. Germline assignment: CDR1 SGHAT and CDR2 FQNNGV. This CDR3 spans 15 amino acids. V dropped 1 base and J dropped 2 bases, with 9 bases sitting between them.